The 11 T cell receptor beta chains listed next were all sequenced from one sample in a study of long-term antiretroviral therapy in people with HIV. Samples were assayed with immunoSEQ v3.0 at survey level. Generated by immunoSEQ multiplex PCR, the TCRdb table keeps only in-frame clones and is missing some. This sample has about 7,800 clones, with around 84% found just once. Sample: unsorted PBMCs, taken 0.6 years before starting antiretroviral therapy. These receptors all stem from a man aged 35-49 years with HIV.

DNA for the CDR3: TGTGCCAGCAAGGAATCGCGAACCCCCAATCAGCCCCAGCATTTT. Translated, it gives CASKESRTPNQPQHF. The gene calls are TRBV28 and TRBJ1-5; D is undetermined. The CDR3 is 15 residues long. The V end lost 7 bases, the J end lost 3 bases, and 16 bases lay between the germline ends. From germline, CDR1 is MDHEN and CDR2 SYDVKM.

The table lists this clone with a few counts. The gene calls are TRBV9 and TRBJ1-1; TRBD1 might be the D (6 bases). Deletions cut 3 bases from V and 5 bases from J, with 17 bases between. The CDR3 contains 15 residues. The germline gives CDR1 SGDLS, CDR2 YYNGEE. As DNA, the CDR3 is TGTGCCAGCAGCGCCCCCGGAGGGGGAGATACTGAAGCTTTCTTT. Its translation: CASSAPGGGDTEAFF.

The chain has TRBV19 and TRBJ1-4, with 10 nucleotides matching TRBD1. The V gene end was trimmed by 5 bases and the J gene end by 7 bases; junction bases not matched to a gene: 7. The CDR3 spans 15 residues. Germline lookup yields CDR1 LNHDA and CDR2 SQIVND (reference sequence). The CDR3 nucleotides read TGTGCCAGTAGTCCATGGGGACAGGGGAGTGAAAAACTGTTTTTT. This translates into CASSPWGQGSEKLFF.

This chain connects TRBV12-5 to TRBJ1-6; D gene unclear. This CDR3 is 14 amino acids long. The germline V gene has CDR1 LGHNT and CDR2 FRNRAP. Trimming pared 1 base from V and 7 bases from J, leaving 8 bases between. The CDR3 spells CASGLGPRNSPLHF. CDR3 DNA: TGTGCTAGTGGTTTGGGGCCTCGAAATTCACCCCTCCACTTT.

The chain employs TRBV5-1 and TRBJ2-5; TRBD2 matches 8 bases. The V and J ends lost 4 bases and 1 base, in that order; junction bases with no gene match: 9. CDR1 and CDR2 from the germline V gene are SGHRS and YFSETQ. The CDR3 totals 16 residues. The chain's CDR3 is CASSPLLRGAQETQYF. The DNA for the CDR3 is TGCGCCAGCAGCCCTCTGCTGCGGGGGGCCCAAGAGACCCAGTACTTC.

This clone was observed a handful of times. The chain employs TRBV5-8 and TRBJ2-4, with 11 nucleotides matching TRBD1. This CDR3 is 19 amino acids long. Germline V lookup: CDR1 SGHTS, CDR2 YDEGEE. The V gene end was trimmed by 6 bases and the J gene end by 0 bases; junction bases not matched to a gene: 14. The CDR3 sequence is CASTPFGTGGEKAKNIQYF. The CDR3 bases are TGTGCCAGCACCCCCTTTGGGACAGGGGGGGAGAAAGCCAAAAACATTCAGTACTTC. The full variable domain, rest sourced from reference TRBV5-8 and TRBJ2-4, is EAGVTQSPTHLIKTRGQQATLRCSPISGHTSVYWYQQALGLGLQFLLWYDEGEERNRGNFPPRFSGRQFPNYSSELNVNALELEDSALYLCASTPFGTGGEKAKNIQYFGAGTRLSVL.

The V call is TRBV19, the J call TRBJ1-2; no reliable D call. Trimming removed 0 bases at V and 7 bases at J, with 9 bases between. This CDR3 has 13 residues. Germline loops: CDR1 LNHDA, CDR2 SQIVND (reference sequence). The CDR3 nucleotides read TGTGCCAGTAGTATAGAGGGAGAACGTGGCTACACCTTC. Its translation: CASSIEGERGYTF.

In its sample, this clone was seen a few times. The chain recombines TRBV10-1 with TRBJ2-7; D uncertain. Between the trimmed V and J ends, which lost 0 bases and 3 bases, there was a span of 12 bases. CDR3 length: 15 residues. Germline V lookup: CDR1 WNHNN, CDR2 SYGVQD (reference sequence). CDR3 coding DNA: TGCGCCAGCAGTGAGTCGCCAGGAGAGATCTACGAGCAGTACTTC. Residues: CASSESPGEIYEQYF.

This clone appeared once. The chain employs TRBV5-1 and TRBJ2-1, with TRBD2 matching over 15 bases. V dropped 4 bases and J dropped 1; count of bases not matched to a gene: 6. The CDR3 consists of 18 residues. Germline V lookup: CDR1 SGHRS, CDR2 YFSETQ. The CDR3 DNA reads as TGCGCCAGCAGCCAGGGACTAGCGGGGGGATCGTCCTACAATGAGCAGTTCTTC. It specifies CASSQGLAGGSSYNEQFF.

For the CDR3, the DNA is TGTGCCAGCAACTCCCTCAGCTTCTCTGGGGCCAACGTCCTGACTTTC. Encoded protein: CASNSLSFSGANVLTF. The chain links TRBV6-6 to TRBJ2-6; D gene unclear. The CDR3 length is 16 residues. Germline CDR1 MNHNY, CDR2 SVGAGI (reference sequence). V was trimmed by 7 bases and J by 0 bases, leaving 13 bases between them.

As concerns this clone: Other DNA sequences in this specimen translate into the identical CDR3. The rearrangement uses TRBV5-1 and TRBJ1-4, with 9 nucleotides matching TRBD1. Germline CDR1 is SGHRS and CDR2 is YFSETQ. The ends lost 2 bases at V and 5 bases at J; junction bases unmatched: 1. The CDR3 is 14 amino acids. Written as DNA, the CDR3 is TGCGCCAGCAGCTTTGGGACAGGGAATGAAAAACTGTTTTTT. It is translated as CASSFGTGNEKLFF.